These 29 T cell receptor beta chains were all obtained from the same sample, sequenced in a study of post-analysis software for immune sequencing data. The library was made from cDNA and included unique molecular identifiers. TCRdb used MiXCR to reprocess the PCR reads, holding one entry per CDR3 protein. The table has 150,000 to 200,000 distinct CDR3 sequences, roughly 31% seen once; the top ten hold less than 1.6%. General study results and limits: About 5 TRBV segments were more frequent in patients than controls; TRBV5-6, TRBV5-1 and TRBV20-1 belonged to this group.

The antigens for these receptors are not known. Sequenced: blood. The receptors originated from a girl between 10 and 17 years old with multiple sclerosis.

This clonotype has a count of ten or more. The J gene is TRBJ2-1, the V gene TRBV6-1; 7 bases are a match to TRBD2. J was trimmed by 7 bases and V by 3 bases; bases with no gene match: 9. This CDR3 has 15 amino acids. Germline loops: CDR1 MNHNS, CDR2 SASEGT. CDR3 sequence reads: CASSDFPGAGNEQFF. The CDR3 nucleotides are TGTGCCAGCAGTGACTTTCCGGGAGCGGGAAATGAGCAGTTCTTC.

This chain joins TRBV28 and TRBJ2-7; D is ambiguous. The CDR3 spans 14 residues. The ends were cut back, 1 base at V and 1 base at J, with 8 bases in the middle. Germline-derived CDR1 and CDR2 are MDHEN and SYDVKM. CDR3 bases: TGTGCCAGCAGTTTATCAATAGGTTCCTACGAGCAGTACTTC. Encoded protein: CASSLSIGSYEQYF.

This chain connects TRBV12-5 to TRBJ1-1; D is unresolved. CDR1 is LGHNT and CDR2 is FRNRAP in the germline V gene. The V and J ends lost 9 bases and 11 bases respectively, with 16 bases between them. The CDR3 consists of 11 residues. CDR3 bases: TGTGCTAGACGAGTTCAAGAGGGTGCTTTCTTT. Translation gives CARRVQEGAFF.

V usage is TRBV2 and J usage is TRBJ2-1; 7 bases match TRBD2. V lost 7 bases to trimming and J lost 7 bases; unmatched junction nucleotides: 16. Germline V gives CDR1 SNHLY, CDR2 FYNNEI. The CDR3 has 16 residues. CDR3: CASILLGGDVANEQFF. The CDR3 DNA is TGTGCCAGCATCCTCCTTGGGGGGGACGTGGCGAATGAGCAGTTCTTC.

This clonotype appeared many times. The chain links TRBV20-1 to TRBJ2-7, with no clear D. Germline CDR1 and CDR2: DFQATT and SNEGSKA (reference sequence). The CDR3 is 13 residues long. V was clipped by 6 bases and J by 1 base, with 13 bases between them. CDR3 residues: CSAALSPSYEQYF. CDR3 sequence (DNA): TGCAGTGCGGCACTCAGCCCTTCCTACGAGCAGTACTTC.

The CDR3 DNA follows: TGTGCCAGCCCGGGGCCAAGCTCCTACGAGCAGTACTTC. Translating it yields CASPGPSSYEQYF. V and J are TRBV6-7 and TRBJ2-7; D could derive from TRBD1 or TRBD2 (5 bases each). TRBV6-7 is an ORF for which the function is uncertain. This CDR3 has 13 residues. Trimming shortened V by 8 bases and J by 0 bases, and 11 bases separated the two germline ends.

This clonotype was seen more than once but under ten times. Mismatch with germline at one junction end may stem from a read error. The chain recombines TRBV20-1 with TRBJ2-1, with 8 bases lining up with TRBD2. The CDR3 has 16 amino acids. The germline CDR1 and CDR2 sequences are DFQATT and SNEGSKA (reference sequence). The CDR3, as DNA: TGCGGTGCGAGCGATCCCGGGACTAGGATTACGGGTGAGCAGTTCTTC. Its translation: CGASDPGTRITGEQFF.

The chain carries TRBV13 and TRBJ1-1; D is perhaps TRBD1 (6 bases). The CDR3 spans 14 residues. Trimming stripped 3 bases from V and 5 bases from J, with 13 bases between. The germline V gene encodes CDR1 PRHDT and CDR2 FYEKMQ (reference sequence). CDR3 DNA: TGTGCCAGCAGCTTGGAGGGGGAAGGAACTGAAGCTTTCTTT. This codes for CASSLEGEGTEAFF.

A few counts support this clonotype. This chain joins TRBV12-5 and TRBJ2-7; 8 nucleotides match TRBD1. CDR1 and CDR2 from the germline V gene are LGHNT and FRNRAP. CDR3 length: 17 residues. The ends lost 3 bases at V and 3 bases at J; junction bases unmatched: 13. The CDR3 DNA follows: TGTGCTAGTGGTTTCTATTTGGGACAGGCAGCGGTCTACGAGCAGTACTTC. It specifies CASGFYLGQAAVYEQYF.

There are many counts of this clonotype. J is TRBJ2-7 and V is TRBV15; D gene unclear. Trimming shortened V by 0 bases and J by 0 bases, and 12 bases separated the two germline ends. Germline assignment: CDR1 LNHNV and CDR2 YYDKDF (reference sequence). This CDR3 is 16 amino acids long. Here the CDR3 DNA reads TGTGCCACCAGCAGAGATTACGGCGCCGACTCCTACGAGCAGTACTTC. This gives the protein CATSRDYGADSYEQYF.

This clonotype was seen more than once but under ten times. CDR3 in amino acids: CASRATGGGNEQFF. The CDR3 nucleotides are TGTGCCAGCAGGGCGACAGGTGGAGGGAATGAGCAGTTCTTC. This chain links TRBV27 with TRBJ2-1; D may be TRBD1 or TRBD2 (6 bases each). The CDR3 spans 14 residues. V lost 6 bases, J lost 7 bases, and 16 bases lay in between. CDR1 MNHEY and CDR2 SMNVEV come from the germline V gene (reference sequence).

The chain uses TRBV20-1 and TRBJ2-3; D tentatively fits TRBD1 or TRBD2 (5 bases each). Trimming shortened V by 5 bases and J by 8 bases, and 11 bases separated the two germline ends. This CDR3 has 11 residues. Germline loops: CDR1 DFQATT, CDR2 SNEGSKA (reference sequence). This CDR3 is CSAGGPGTQYF. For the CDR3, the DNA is TGCAGTGCTGGGGGTCCAGGTACGCAGTATTTT.

DNA of the CDR3: TGCGCCAGCAGCTTGTTGGGCCTAGGAGATTCACCCCTCCACTTT. It codes for CASSLLGLGDSPLHF. V and J are TRBV5-1 and TRBJ1-6; no clear D gene. The CDR3 contains 15 residues. The germline V gene has CDR1 SGHRS and CDR2 YFSETQ. With 1 base removed from V and 8 bases from J, the gap between germline ends came to 13 bases. The full variable domain, rest sourced from reference TRBV5-1 and TRBJ1-6, is KAGVTQTPRYLIKTRGQQVTLSCSPISGHRSVSWYQQTPGQGLQFLFEYFSETQRNKGNFPGRFSGRQFSNSRSEMNVSTLELGDSALYLCASSLLGLGDSPLHFGNGTRLTVT.

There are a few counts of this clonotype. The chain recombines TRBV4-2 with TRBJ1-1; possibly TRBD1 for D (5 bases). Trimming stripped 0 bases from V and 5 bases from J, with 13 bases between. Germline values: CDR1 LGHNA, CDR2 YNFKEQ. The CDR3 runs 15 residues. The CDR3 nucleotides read TGTGCCAGCAGCCAAGAAGGGACCGCGGGAACTGAAGCTTTCTTT. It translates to CASSQEGTAGTEAFF.

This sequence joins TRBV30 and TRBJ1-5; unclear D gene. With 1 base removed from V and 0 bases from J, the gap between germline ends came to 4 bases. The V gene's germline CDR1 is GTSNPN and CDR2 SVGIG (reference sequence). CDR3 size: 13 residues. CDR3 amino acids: CAWSGNSNQPQHF. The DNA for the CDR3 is TGTGCCTGGAGTGGGAATAGCAATCAGCCCCAGCATTTT. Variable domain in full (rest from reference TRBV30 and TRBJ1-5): SQTIHQWPATLVQPVGSPLSLECTVEGTSNPNLYWYRQAAGRGLQLLFYSVGIGQISSEVPQNLSASRPQDRQFILSSKKLLLSDSGFYLCAWSGNSNQPQHFGDGTRLSIL.

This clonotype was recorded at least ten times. This CDR3 reads CASSLVGSGDYEQYF. In DNA form, the CDR3 reads TGTGCCAGCAGCTTAGTAGGGTCAGGGGACTACGAGCAGTACTTC. The chain carries TRBV7-6 and TRBJ2-7; tentatively, D is TRBD1 (6 bases). The CDR3 loop spans 15 amino acids. V was pared by 1 base and J by 3 bases, with 13 bases between. CDR1 and CDR2 from the germline V gene are SGHVS and FNYEAQ.

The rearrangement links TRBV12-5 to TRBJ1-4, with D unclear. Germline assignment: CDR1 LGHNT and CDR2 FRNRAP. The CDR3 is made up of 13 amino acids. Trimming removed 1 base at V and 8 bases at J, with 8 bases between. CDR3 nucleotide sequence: TGTGCTAGTGGTTTGGGGTTGACGGAAAAACTGTTTTTT. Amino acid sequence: CASGLGLTEKLFF.

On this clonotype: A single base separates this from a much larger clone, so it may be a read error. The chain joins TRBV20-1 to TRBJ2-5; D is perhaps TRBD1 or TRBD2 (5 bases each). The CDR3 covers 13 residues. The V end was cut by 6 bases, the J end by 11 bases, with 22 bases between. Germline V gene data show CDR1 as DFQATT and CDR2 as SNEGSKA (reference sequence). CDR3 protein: CSALGDATWEQYF. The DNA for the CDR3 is TGCAGTGCCCTAGGGGACGCTACCTGGGAGCAGTACTTC.

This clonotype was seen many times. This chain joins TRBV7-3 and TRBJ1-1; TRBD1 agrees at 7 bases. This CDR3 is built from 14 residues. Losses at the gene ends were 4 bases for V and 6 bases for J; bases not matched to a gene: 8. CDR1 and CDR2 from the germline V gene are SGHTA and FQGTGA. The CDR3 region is CASSSSGGEAEAFF. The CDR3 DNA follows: TGTGCCAGCAGCTCCTCAGGGGGTGAGGCTGAAGCTTTCTTT.

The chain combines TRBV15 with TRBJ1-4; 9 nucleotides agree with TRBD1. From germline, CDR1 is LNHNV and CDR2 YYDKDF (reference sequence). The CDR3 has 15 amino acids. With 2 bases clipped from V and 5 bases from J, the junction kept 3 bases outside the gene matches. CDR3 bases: TGTGCCACCAGCAGATCGGGACAGGGAAATGAAAAACTGTTTTTT. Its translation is CATSRSGQGNEKLFF.

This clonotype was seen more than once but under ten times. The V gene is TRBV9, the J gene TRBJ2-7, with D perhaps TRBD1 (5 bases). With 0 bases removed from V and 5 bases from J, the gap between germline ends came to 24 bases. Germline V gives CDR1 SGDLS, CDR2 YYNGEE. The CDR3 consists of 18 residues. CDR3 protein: CASSVVDRTLFLGHEQYF. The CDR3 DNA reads TGTGCCAGCAGCGTAGTCGACCGGACACTCTTTTTGGGCCACGAGCAGTACTTC.

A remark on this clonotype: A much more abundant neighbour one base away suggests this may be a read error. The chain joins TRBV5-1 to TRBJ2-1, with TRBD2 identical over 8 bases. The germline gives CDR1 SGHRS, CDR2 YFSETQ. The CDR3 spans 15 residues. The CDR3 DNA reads TGCGCCAGCAGCTCGGCGGGAGGAAACTACAATGGGCAGTTCTTC. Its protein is CASSSAGGNYNGQFF.

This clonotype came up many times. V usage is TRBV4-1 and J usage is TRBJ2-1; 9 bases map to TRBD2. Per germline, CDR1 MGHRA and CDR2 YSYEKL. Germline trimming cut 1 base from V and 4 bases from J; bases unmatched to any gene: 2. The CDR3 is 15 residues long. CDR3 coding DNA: TGCGCCAGCAGCCAAGTAAGCGGGAGGTACAATGAGCAGTTCTTC. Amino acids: CASSQVSGRYNEQFF.

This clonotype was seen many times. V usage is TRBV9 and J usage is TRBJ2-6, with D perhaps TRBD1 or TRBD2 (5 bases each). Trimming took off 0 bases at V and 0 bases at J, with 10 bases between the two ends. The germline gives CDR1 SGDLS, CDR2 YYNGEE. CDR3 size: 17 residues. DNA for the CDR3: TGTGCCAGCAGCGTAGGGCTAGGGACCTCTGGGGCCAACGTCCTGACTTTC. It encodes CASSVGLGTSGANVLTF.

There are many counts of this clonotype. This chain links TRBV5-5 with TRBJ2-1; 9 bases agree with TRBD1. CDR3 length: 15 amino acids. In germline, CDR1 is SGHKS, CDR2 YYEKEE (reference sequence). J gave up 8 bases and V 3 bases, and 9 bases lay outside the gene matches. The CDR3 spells CASSSRTGAVDEQFF. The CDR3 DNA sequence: TGTGCCAGCAGCTCCAGGACAGGGGCCGTGGATGAGCAGTTCTTC. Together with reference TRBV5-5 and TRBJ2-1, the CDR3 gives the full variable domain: DAGVTQSPTHLIKTRGQQVTLRCSPISGHKSVSWYQQVLGQGPQFIFQYYEKEERGRGNFPDRFSARQFPNYSSELNVNALLLGDSALYLCASSSRTGAVDEQFFGPGTRLTVL.

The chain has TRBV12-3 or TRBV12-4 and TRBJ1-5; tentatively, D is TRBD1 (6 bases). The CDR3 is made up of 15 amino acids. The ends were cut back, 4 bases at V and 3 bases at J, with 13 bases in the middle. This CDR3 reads CASSSRGQNNQPQHF. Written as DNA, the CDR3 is TGTGCCAGCAGTTCTAGGGGACAAAACAATCAGCCCCAGCATTTT.

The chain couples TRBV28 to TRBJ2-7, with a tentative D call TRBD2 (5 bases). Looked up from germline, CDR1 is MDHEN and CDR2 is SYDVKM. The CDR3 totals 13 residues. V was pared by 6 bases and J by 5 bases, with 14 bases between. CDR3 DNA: TGTGCCAGCAGCCCGGGTAGCGCCCACGAGCAGTACTTC. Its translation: CASSPGSAHEQYF.

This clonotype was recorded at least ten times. The CDR3 DNA reads as TGTGCCAGCAGTTTCGAGCACGAGCAGTACTTC. Protein product: CASSFEHEQYF. The chain links TRBV12-3 or TRBV12-4 to TRBJ2-7; the D is unclear. The CDR3 consists of 11 residues. V was trimmed by 3 bases and J by 5 bases, leaving 5 bases between them.

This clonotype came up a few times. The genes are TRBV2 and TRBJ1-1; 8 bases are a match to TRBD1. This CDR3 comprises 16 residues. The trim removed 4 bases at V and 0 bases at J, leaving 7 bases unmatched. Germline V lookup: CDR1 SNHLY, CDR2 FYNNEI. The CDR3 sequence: CASSVGQGGVNTEAFF. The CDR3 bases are TGTGCCAGCAGTGTCGGACAGGGTGGGGTGAACACTGAAGCTTTCTTT.